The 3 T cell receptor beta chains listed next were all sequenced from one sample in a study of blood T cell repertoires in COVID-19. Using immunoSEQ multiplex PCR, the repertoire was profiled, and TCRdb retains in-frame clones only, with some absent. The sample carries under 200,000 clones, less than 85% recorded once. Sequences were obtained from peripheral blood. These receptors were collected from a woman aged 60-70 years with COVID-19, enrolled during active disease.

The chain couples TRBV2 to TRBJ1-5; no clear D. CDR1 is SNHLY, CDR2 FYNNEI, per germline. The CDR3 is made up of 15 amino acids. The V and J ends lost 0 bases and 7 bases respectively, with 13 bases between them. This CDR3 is CASSEAREAGQPQHF. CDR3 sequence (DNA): TGTGCCAGCAGTGAAGCGCGGGAGGCGGGCCAGCCCCAGCATTTT.

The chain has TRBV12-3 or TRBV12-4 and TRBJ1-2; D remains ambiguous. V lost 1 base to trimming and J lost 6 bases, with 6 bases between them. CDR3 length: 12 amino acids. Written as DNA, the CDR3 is TGTGCCAGCAGTTTAGTTGGGCATGGCTACACCTTC. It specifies CASSLVGHGYTF.

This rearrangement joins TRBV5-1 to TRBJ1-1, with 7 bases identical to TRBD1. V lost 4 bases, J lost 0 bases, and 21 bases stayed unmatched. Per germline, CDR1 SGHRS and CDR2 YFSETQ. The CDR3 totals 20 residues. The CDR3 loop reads CASSILGTARTGILNTEAFF. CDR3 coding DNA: TGCGCCAGCAGCATTCTCGGGACAGCCAGAACCGGGATCCTGAACACTGAAGCTTTCTTT.